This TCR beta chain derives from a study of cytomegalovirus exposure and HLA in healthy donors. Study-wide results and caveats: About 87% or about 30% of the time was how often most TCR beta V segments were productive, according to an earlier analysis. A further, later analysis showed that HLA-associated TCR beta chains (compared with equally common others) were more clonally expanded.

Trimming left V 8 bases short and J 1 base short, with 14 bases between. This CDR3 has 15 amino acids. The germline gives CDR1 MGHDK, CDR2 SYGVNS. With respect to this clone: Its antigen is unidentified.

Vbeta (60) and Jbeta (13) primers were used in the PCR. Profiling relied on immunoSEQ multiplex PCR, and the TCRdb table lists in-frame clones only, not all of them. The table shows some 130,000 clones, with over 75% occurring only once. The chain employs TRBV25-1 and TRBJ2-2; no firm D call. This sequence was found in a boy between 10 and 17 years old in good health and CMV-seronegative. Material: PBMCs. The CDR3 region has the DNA TGTGCCAGCTCCCACTTAGGAGAGAACACCGGGGAGCTGTTTTTT. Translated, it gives CASSHLGENTGELFF. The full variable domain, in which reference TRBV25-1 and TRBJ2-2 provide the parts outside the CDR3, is EADIYQTPRYLVIGTGKKITLECSQTMGHDKMYWYQQDPGMELHLIHYSYGVNSTEKGDLSSESTVSRIRTEHFPLTLESARPSHTSQYLCASSHLGENTGELFFGEGSRLTVL.